The present T cell receptor beta chain was sequenced within a study of PD-1 blockade in classical Hodgkin lymphoma. Looking at the study overall: Every 2 weeks, patients got 3 mg/kg intravenous nivolumab.

Every patient had relapsed following autologous stem cell transplantation, and cohorts differed in brentuximab vedotin exposure. The protocol was immunoSEQ multiplex PCR, while the TCRdb copy is restricted to in-frame clones and leaves out a portion. The sample records about 39,000 clones, 88% being singletons. V gave up 6 bases and J gave up 10 bases, with 9 bases separating them. Germline loops: CDR1 MNHEY, CDR2 SMNVEV (reference sequence). This CDR3 contains 11 residues. The rearrangement joins TRBV27 to TRBJ2-2; no reliable D call. The specimen comprised peripheral blood mononuclear cells (PBMCs), sampled at baseline. The receptor's source is a human donor with classical Hodgkin lymphoma. The CDR3 DNA reads TGTGCCAGCAGGCTTTATGAGGAGCTGTTTTTT. Its translation is CASRLYEELFF.